What follows describes a single TCR beta chain. PCR involved 60 Vbeta and 13 Jbeta primers. Profiling relied on immunoSEQ multiplex PCR, and the TCRdb table lists in-frame clones only, not all of them. The table has some 220,000 clones, approximately 81% seen once. The source of the sample is a study of cytomegalovirus exposure and HLA in healthy donors. Trimming removed 7 bases from V and 1 base from J; junction bases left unmatched: 3. This CDR3 has 13 residues. Germline CDR1 is SNHLY and CDR2 is FYNNEI. The chain has TRBV2 and TRBJ2-5; 7 bases map to TRBD2. The source is a girl aged 2-10 years in good health and CMV-seronegative. Sequenced input: PBMCs. The chain's CDR3 is CASKGRGQETQYF. The CDR3 DNA reads TGTGCCAGCAAGGGGAGGGGCCAAGAGACCCAGTACTTC.